The rows below give T cell receptor beta chains drawn from one sample of a study of T-cell memory formation after mild COVID-19. TCRdb re-analysed the 5' RACE reads in MiXCR, keeping a single row per CDR3 protein. The sample has a few hundred thousand distinct CDR3 sequences; around 16% are singletons. The sequencing input was PBMCs or a T cell subset sorted from them (not recorded which). The receptors here all came from a man aged 18 to 30 who had mild COVID-19 (a few samples of this study predate the infection). Cell type and time point are not known. The CDR3 runs from the conserved cysteine through the conserved F or W. A D gene is named only where the DNA matches it firmly. The listing skips clone size in some rows; elsewhere it reads once, few, many or a size class.

V	J	size	D	CDR3	DNA
TRBV27	TRBJ2-3	few	-	CASSMTGRYTQYF	TGTGCCAGCAGTATGACTGGGAGATATACGCAGTATTTT
TRBV20-1	TRBJ2-3	-	TRBD2	CSAERSGGAVPDTQYF	TGCAGTGCTGAGCGGAGCGGGGGGGCGGTTCCAGATACGCAGTATTTT
TRBV7-8	TRBJ1-1	-	-	CASSLGFGGVNTEAFF	TGTGCCAGCAGCTTGGGGTTCGGGGGGGTGAACACTGAAGCTTTCTTT
TRBV19	TRBJ2-4	-	TRBD1	CASSIGGQGFENIQYF	TGTGCCAGTAGTATAGGGGGACAGGGCTTCGAAAACATTCAGTACTTC
TRBV29-1	TRBJ2-2	-	-	CSVGRGGELFF	TGCAGCGTGGGCCGGGGCGGGGAGCTGTTTTTT
TRBV7-9	TRBJ2-5	many	TRBD2	CASRSGGAETQYF	TGTGCCAGCAGGAGCGGGGGGGCTGAGACCCAGTACTTC
TRBV9	TRBJ2-2	-	-	CASRGATGELFF	TGTGCCAGCAGAGGAGCCACCGGGGAGCTGTTTTTT
TRBV5-6	TRBJ1-1	-	TRBD1	CASSSGTAGLTEAFF	TGTGCCAGCAGCTCGGGGACAGCCGGTCTCACTGAAGCTTTCTTT
TRBV20-1	TRBJ2-7	few	TRBD2	CSVRGLAGDPYEQYF	TGCAGTGTTAGAGGGCTAGCGGGGGATCCCTACGAGCAGTACTTC
TRBV5-1	TRBJ2-3	-	TRBD2	CASSLPSGGISTDTQYF	TGCGCCAGCAGCTTGCCTAGCGGGGGGATTTCCACAGATACGCAGTATTTT
TRBV10-3	TRBJ2-3	once	-	CAISGKGLSTDTQYF	TGTGCCATCAGTGGGAAAGGGCTGAGCACAGATACGCAGTATTTT
TRBV5-1	TRBJ1-5	-	-	CASSLSVGDQPQHF	TGCGCCAGCAGCTTGTCCGTGGGGGACCAGCCCCAGCATTTT
TRBV4-1	TRBJ2-1	few	-	CASSQEHRYNEQFF	TGCGCCAGCAGCCAAGAACATCGATACAATGAGCAGTTCTTC
TRBV7-9	TRBJ1-1	-	-	CASSPYATEAFF	TGTGCCAGCAGCCCTTATGCCACTGAAGCTTTCTTT
TRBV6-1	TRBJ1-2	few	-	CASSEGEAYGYTF	TGTGCCAGCAGTGAAGGTGAAGCTTATGGCTACACCTTC
TRBV10-3	TRBJ1-1	-	TRBD1	CAIRGDRDTEAFF	TGTGCCATCAGGGGGGACAGGGACACTGAAGCTTTCTTT
TRBV7-2	TRBJ2-7	many	-	CASSLDPYNEQYF	TGTGCCAGCAGCTTAGACCCTTACAACGAGCAGTACTTC
TRBV5-1	TRBJ1-1	-	-	CASSLKGGRLNTEAFF	TGCGCCAGCAGCTTGAAGGGGGGCAGGCTGAACACTGAAGCTTTCTTT
TRBV2	TRBJ2-5	few	-	CASQGLETQYF	TGTGCCAGCCAGGGGTTGGAGACCCAGTACTTC
TRBV24-1	TRBJ2-3	many	-	CATASSTDTQYF	TGTGCCACCGCCAGTAGCACAGATACGCAGTATTTT
TRBV5-4	TRBJ1-1	-	-	CASSLAGSNTEAFF	TGTGCCAGCAGCTTGGCGGGTTCGAACACTGAAGCTTTCTTT
TRBV30	TRBJ1-3	-	-	CAWTLDGNTIYF	TGTGCCTGGACCCTGGACGGAAACACCATATATTTT
TRBV5-4	TRBJ1-1	few	-	CASSDKGRLGTEAFF	TGTGCCAGCAGCGACAAGGGGAGGTTGGGCACTGAAGCTTTCTTT
TRBV6-5	TRBJ1-2	many	TRBD1	CASSEQGTGERGTF	TGTGCCAGCAGTGAACAAGGGACAGGGGAGAGGGGGACCTTC
TRBV12-3/TRBV12-4	TRBJ1-2	-	-	CASSFDSPGYGYTF	TGTGCCAGCAGTTTTGACAGCCCGGGCTATGGCTACACCTTC
TRBV20-1	TRBJ2-7	-	-	CSARSGVDEQYF	TGCAGTGCTAGATCAGGGGTGGACGAGCAGTACTTC
TRBV6-6	TRBJ1-5	-	-	CASTFGDQPQHF	TGTGCCAGCACCTTCGGGGACCAGCCCCAGCATTTT
TRBV20-1	TRBJ2-5	-	-	CSADPDSRGQETQYF	TGCAGTGCTGACCCGGATTCAAGGGGGCAAGAGACCCAGTACTTC
TRBV28	TRBJ1-5	many	TRBD1	CASSRTGGDGNQPQHF	TGTGCCAGCAGTAGGACAGGGGGCGATGGCAATCAGCCCCAGCATTTT
TRBV20-1	TRBJ1-2	-	-	CSARDLKGYTF	TGCAGTGCTAGAGATCTAAAGGGCTACACCTTC
TRBV7-2	TRBJ2-3	few	TRBD2	CASENMGLGADTQYF	TGTGCCAGCGAAAACATGGGACTAGGGGCAGATACGCAGTATTTT
TRBV18	TRBJ1-1	-	TRBD1	CASSPLTGGEAFF	TGTGCCAGCTCACCCCTGACAGGGGGTGAAGCTTTCTTT